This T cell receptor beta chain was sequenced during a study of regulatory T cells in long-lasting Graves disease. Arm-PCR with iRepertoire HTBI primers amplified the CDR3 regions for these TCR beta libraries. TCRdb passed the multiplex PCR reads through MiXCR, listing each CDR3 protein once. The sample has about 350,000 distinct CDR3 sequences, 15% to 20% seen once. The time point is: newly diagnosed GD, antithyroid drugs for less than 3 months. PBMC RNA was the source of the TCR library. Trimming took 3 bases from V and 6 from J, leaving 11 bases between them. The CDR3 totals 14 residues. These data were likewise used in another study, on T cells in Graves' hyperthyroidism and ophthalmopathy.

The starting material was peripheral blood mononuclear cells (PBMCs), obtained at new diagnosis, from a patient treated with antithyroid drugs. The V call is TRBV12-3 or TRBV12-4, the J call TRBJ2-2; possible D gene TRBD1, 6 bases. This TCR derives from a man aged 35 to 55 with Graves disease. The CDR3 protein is CASSFTGYAGELFF. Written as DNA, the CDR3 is TGTGCCAGCAGTTTTACAGGGTATGCCGGGGAGCTGTTTTTT.